The following is a T cell receptor (beta chain) sequence with its context. Antigen specificity is unknown. A J-beta primer mix and a sample-barcoded 5' primer were used in a second PCR of about 7 to 11 cycles. Every molecule of cDNA carried a tag from a template-switch adaptor with 12 random nucleotides. TCRdb itself ran the 5' RACE reads through MiXCR, one entry per CDR3 protein. This sample has 1.8 million or so distinct CDR3 sequences, with approximately 40% found just once. The source of the sample is a study of blood T cells in healthy people across ages. Findings of the study overall: No conclusive comparison of naive versus antigen-experienced cells was possible with unsorted PBMCs. Getting older went along with TCR beta diversity per million T cells dropping roughly linearly.

The germline V gene has CDR1 DFQATT and CDR2 SNEGSKA (reference sequence). The CDR3 contains 13 residues. V was pared by 6 bases and J by 0 bases, with 11 bases between. Source material: blood. This sequence joins TRBV20-1 and TRBJ1-2; the D is unclear. The TCR was taken from a human donor in good health. CDR3: CSALSAANYGYTF. In nucleotides, the CDR3 is TGCAGTGCCCTTTCCGCGGCTAACTATGGCTACACCTTC.